This T cell receptor (beta chain) was sequenced for a study of T cells in Graves' hyperthyroidism and ophthalmopathy (dated by TCRdb to between 2018 and 2020). Context from the whole study: Peripheral blood was collected at initial diagnosis, before any treatment. A discovery cohort of approximately 97 patients, about 40 with Graves' ophthalmopathy and 55 to 60 with stable Graves' hyperthyroidism, was used to find distinguishing TCR V-J signatures. Prospective prediction of ophthalmopathy was tested in an independent validation cohort of fewer than 20 hyperthyroidism patients and some 17 patients who later progressed to ophthalmopathy. The 100 discovery patients were divided at random into training and test sets in a 7:3 ratio. Thyroid tissue and blood T-cell repertoires from more than five Graves' hyperthyroidism patients were also compared in the study. Following sampling, methimazole starting at 30 mg daily was given to hyperthyroidism patients, and high-dose intravenous methylprednisolone was given to ophthalmopathy patients. The paper describes TCR Vbeta CDR3 sequencing of more than 120 peripheral blood samples, made up of under 50 ophthalmopathy patients, some 80 hyperthyroidism patients and 17 progressor patients. General findings and caveats noted by the study authors: In validation, the model predicted progression to ophthalmopathy a median of roughly 6.1 months before onset, with roughly 70% sensitivity and more than 72% specificity. No statistical method was used to set the sample size in advance, and investigators knew the group allocation. Most expanded thyroid clonotypes (frequency above 0.001) were also detected in blood, a finding suggesting that blood repertoires may reflect thyroid immune responses. A model built on a 13 V-J signature distinguished ophthalmopathy from stable hyperthyroidism, reaching about 88% sensitivity and 81.08% specificity in cross-validation and 80%/75% in testing.

This clonotype was observed at least ten times. No antigen is known for it. Qualities for individual bases were not recorded, and no much larger clone is one base off. Graves' hyperthyroidism was defined as stable when no progression to ophthalmopathy occurred over 18 months of follow-up. The hyperthyroidism patients were between 18 and 65 years old and newly diagnosed, with a disease duration of less than 2 months. The study excluded patients with uncontrolled infections, other autoimmune diseases, pregnancy or lactation. Clinical symptoms, serum thyroxine and TRAb, thyroid ultrasound, and orbital computed tomography formed the basis for the diagnoses. Ficoll-Paque density gradient centrifugation was used to isolate PBMCs from approximately 10 ml of fresh peripheral blood. Total RNA was extracted with Trizol reagent, and quality was checked on an Agilent 2100 Bioanalyzer. The CDR3 spans 14 residues, from the cysteine through the phenylalanine. The sequence is cut down to CDR3 DNA, 42 bases in frame from base 1. The germline V gene gives CDR1 as SGHRS and CDR2 as YFSETQ. The trim is 0 bases for V and 6 bases for J, with a gap of 10 bases between the germline ends.

TCR beta CDR3 regions were amplified from RNA transcripts. A first-round RT-PCR of the TCR CDR3 used the HTBI primer set with the Qiagen OneStep RT-PCR kit. Libraries were constructed in a second round of multiplex PCR, after which size selection and purification were carried out. Sequencing of the libraries was done on an Illumina HiSeq2000 using paired-end 100 bp reads. The paper's processing steps were these. SOAPnuke was used to process the raw data, throwing out any read that contained adapters or uncalled bases, had a mean Phred below 15, or lacked an exact constant-primer or identifier match. COPE v1.2.5 was used to merge high-quality paired reads, and clonotypes were defined as unique nucleotide sequences. MiTCR v1.1 was used to align clonotypes to the IMGT TRBV, TRBD and TRBJ reference segments. Only V-J combinations with frequency above 0.0001, covering roughly 99% of repertoires, were analysed. The TCS score was defined as F50 (clonal expansion) divided by E x V (chaos), with BLOSUM62-based TCRdist calculated between CDR3 peptides within each V-J. Welch's t-statistics and random forest reduced 450 to 600 V-J features to 10 to 15, which were used in a naive Bayes classifier (R e1071). TCRdb reworked the public reads: Q25 trimming with fastp, MiXCR clone assembly, productive beta chains retained. Each entry merges the rows of one CDR3 protein and shows their most common DNA and genes. These V and J calls derive from TCRdb rather than the authors' analysis. Present in this sample are about 690,000 distinct CDR3 sequences, roughly 17% of which were seen just once. Around 16% of the sample goes to the ten largest clones.

The chain joins TRBV5-1 to TRBJ2-1; perhaps TRBD1 is the D gene, with 6 bases matching. This TCR was recovered from a man aged 50-60 years with Graves' hyperthyroidism. Sequenced input: blood. In nucleotide form, the sequence is TGCGCCAGCAGCTTGGGGGCAGGGGTCAATGAGCAGTTCTTC. It is translated as CASSLGAGVNEQFF.